A selection of T cell receptor beta chains follows, all from one sample in a study of T cells in Graves' hyperthyroidism and ophthalmopathy. TCRdb reanalysed the multiplex PCR reads using MiXCR and keeps one entry per CDR3 protein. The table shows about half a million distinct CDR3 sequences, with around 21% occurring only once. The sequencing input was blood. Receptors were obtained from a man aged 18 to 30 with Graves' hyperthyroidism. CDR3s include the opening cysteine and the closing phenylalanine or tryptophan. D genes are given only for firm matches. Expanded clones are given a class, and other clones once, few, many or no size at all.

v_call	clone_size	j_call	cdr3_length	d_call	cdr3_nt	cdr3_aa
TRBV11-3	few	TRBJ1-6	14	NA	TGTGCCAGCAGCTTCCAGGGAACCAATTCACCCCTCCACTTT	CASSFQGTNSPLHF
TRBV6-2/TRBV6-3	few	TRBJ2-7	13	TRBD2	TGTGCCAGCAACCTAGCGGGCAGCTACGAGCAGTACTTC	CASNLAGSYEQYF
TRBV10-3	many	TRBJ2-5	15	TRBD1	TGTGCCATCAGCGAGGGGGACAGGAGAGATGAGACCCAGTACTTC	CAISEGDRRDETQYF
TRBV7-2	few	TRBJ2-7	13	NA	TGTGCCAGCAGCTCCTTCAGGGTCAACGAGCAGTACTTC	CASSSFRVNEQYF
TRBV2	many	TRBJ1-1	13	NA	TGTGCCACCGCAATCACAGGGTTGTCTGAAGCTTTCTTT	CATAITGLSEAFF
TRBV12-3/TRBV12-4	many	TRBJ2-5	16	TRBD2	TGTGCCAGCGGCGCGGGCGGGAGCCTCTACGAAGAGACCCAGTACTTC	CASGAGGSLYEETQYF
TRBV28	many	TRBJ2-7	16	TRBD2	TGTGCCAGCAGCACCATCGCGGGGGGGTACTCCTACGAGCAGTACTTC	CASSTIAGGYSYEQYF
TRBV30	many	TRBJ1-2	8	NA	TGTGCCTGGAACCGGGACACCTTC	CAWNRDTF
TRBV24-1	many	TRBJ1-2	14	NA	TGTGCCACCAGTGCCCCGGGGTTCTACTATGGCTACACCTTC	CATSAPGFYYGYTF
TRBV11-1	few	TRBJ1-1	13	NA	TGTGCCAGCAGCTTAACAGCGGACACTGAAGCTTTCTTT	CASSLTADTEAFF
TRBV29-1	many	TRBJ1-1	10	NA	TGCAGCGCCGCGAACACTGAAGCTTTCTTT	CSAANTEAFF
TRBV5-1	many	TRBJ1-2	15	TRBD1	TGCGCCAGCAGCTTGAGTGGACAGGGTCCGGATGGCTACACCTTC	CASSLSGQGPDGYTF
TRBV24-1	many	TRBJ1-1	13	NA	TGTGCCACCAGTCCTTCAGGGGTCGGTGAAGCTTTCTTT	CATSPSGVGEAFF
TRBV4-1	NA	TRBJ1-5	16	NA	TGCGCCAGCAGCCAAGATCAGGGTTCGGGCAATCAGCCCCAGCATTTT	CASSQDQGSGNQPQHF
TRBV7-9	NA	TRBJ1-1	13	NA	TGTGCCAGCAGCTTTTCAGTGGGAGGTGAAGCTTTCTTT	CASSFSVGGEAFF
TRBV30	NA	TRBJ2-7	13	NA	TGTGCCTGGAGTGTCCCCCAGGAAGACGAGCAGTACTTC	CAWSVPQEDEQYF
TRBV30	NA	TRBJ1-6	15	NA	TGTGCCTGCCAAGCAATGGGACCCCATAATTCACCCCTCCACTTT	CACQAMGPHNSPLHF
TRBV6-2/TRBV6-3	many	TRBJ1-1	14	NA	TGTGCCAGCAGTTACGCGCGGATGAACACTGAAGCTTTCTTT	CASSYARMNTEAFF
TRBV6-1	NA	TRBJ1-2	15	TRBD1	TGTGCCAGCAGTGGGGGACAGGCTGGAGGGTATGGCTACACCTTC	CASSGGQAGGYGYTF
TRBV12-3/TRBV12-4	NA	TRBJ2-5	13	NA	TGTGCCAGCAGTACAGTATTCCAAGAGACCCAGTACTTC	CASSTVFQETQYF
TRBV29-1	NA	TRBJ2-5	14	TRBD2	TGCAGCGCCCGGGACTACTCGTACCAAGAGACCCAGTACTTC	CSARDYSYQETQYF
TRBV6-1	few	TRBJ2-5	15	NA	TGTGCCAGCAGTGAATCCGGCGGGGGCGGGGAGACCCAGTACTTC	CASSESGGGGETQYF
TRBV24-1	NA	TRBJ1-5	15	NA	TGTGCCACCAGGGTTCCGGGGGGGTACGATCAGCCCCAGCATTTT	CATRVPGGYDQPQHF